A single sample is the source of the 30 T cell receptor beta chains below, sequenced in a study of vaccination and CD4 T cells after COVID-19. These receptors have no identified antigens. Specified treatment: roughly nine-day PBMC culture with coronavirus spike peptide pools or control peptides (ViraFEST assay). Sequenced with the Oncomine TCR Beta short-read assay was DNA taken from cultured CD4+ T cells. TCRdb fed the PCR reads into MiXCR, producing one record per CDR3 protein. The data contain approximately 13,000 distinct CDR3 sequences, 60% to 75% of them singletons. Sequencing used CD4+ T cells from blood, cultured in vitro. The receptor source for this set is a human donor who had recovered from COVID-19.

The chain combines TRBV2 with TRBJ2-4; TRBD2 aligns across 12 bases. J was trimmed by 2 bases and V by 5 bases; bases with no gene match: 16. The V gene's germline CDR1 is SNHLY and CDR2 FYNNEI. This CDR3 comprises 20 residues. CDR3 sequence (DNA): TGTGCCAGCAGTCAACGCCTTCTAGCGGGAGGGATAAGGTCCAAAAACATTCAGTACTTC. Translating gives CASSQRLLAGGIRSKNIQYF.

The chain is built from TRBV7-2 and TRBJ2-1, with D possibly TRBD2 on 6 matching bases. The V end was cut by 5 bases, the J end by 0 bases, with 20 bases between. The CDR3 is 18 amino acids. Germline-derived CDR1 and CDR2 are SGHTA and FQGNSA. The CDR3 DNA sequence: TGTGCCAGCAGCCCCACCTCGGGACTCTCGAGCTCCTACAATGAGCAGTTCTTC. It codes for CASSPTSGLSSSYNEQFF.

This clonotype was detected once. V usage is TRBV19 and J usage is TRBJ1-5; D is unresolved. Per the germline V gene, CDR1 is LNHDA and CDR2 is SQIVND (reference sequence). Trimming took off 3 bases at V and 0 bases at J, with 18 bases between the two ends. The CDR3 extends over 18 amino acids. Here the CDR3 reads CASSIMRITPNSNQPQHF. The CDR3 region has the DNA TGTGCCAGTAGTATCATGCGCATTACACCCAATAGCAATCAGCCCCAGCATTTT.

The V gene is TRBV20-1, the J gene TRBJ2-7; 7 nucleotides line up with TRBD2. CDR3 length: 13 residues. Germline CDR1 and CDR2: DFQATT and SNEGSKA (reference sequence). Here the CDR3 reads CSAQRGSSYEQYF. The CDR3 DNA is TGCAGCGCTCAGCGGGGAAGCTCCTACGAGCAGTACTTC.

Within the sample, this clonotype is large. The CDR3: CASSRGRDAGELFF. The CDR3 DNA is TGTGCCAGCAGCAGGGGACGAGACGCCGGGGAGCTGTTTTTT. This chain links TRBV12-3 or TRBV12-4 with TRBJ2-2, with TRBD1 as a possible D gene (6 bases). This CDR3 comprises 14 residues. The germline V and J ends were trimmed by 6 bases and 6 bases, with 14 bases remaining between them.

This sequence joins TRBV6-1 and TRBJ1-6; TRBD1 aligns across 9 bases. The germline V gene has CDR1 MNHNS and CDR2 SASEGT. The CDR3 covers 17 residues. The V and J ends lost 5 bases and 2 bases, in that order; junction bases with no gene match: 7. The CDR3 nucleotides are TGTGCCAGCAGTCCTGACAGGGGGACTACCTATAATTCACCCCTCCACTTT. Translation: CASSPDRGTTYNSPLHF.

This clonotype was observed a handful of times. The chain uses TRBV6-1 and TRBJ1-5; possible D gene TRBD1, 6 bases. CDR3 length: 15 amino acids. In germline, CDR1 is MNHNS, CDR2 SASEGT. The CDR3, as DNA: TGTGCAAGCCGCGGACAGACCCATAGCAATCAGCCCCAGCATTTT. It translates to CASRGQTHSNQPQHF.

This chain joins TRBV20-1 and TRBJ2-7; D is uncertain. The V end lost 4 bases, the J end lost 0 bases, and 7 bases lay between the germline ends. Germline CDR1 is DFQATT and CDR2 is SNEGSKA (reference sequence). This CDR3 spans 12 amino acids. The CDR3 bases are TGCAGTGCTACAAGGGACTCCTACGAGCAGTACTTC. Translated: CSATRDSYEQYF.

This clonotype has just a few counts. The genes are TRBV10-1 and TRBJ2-1; D perhaps matches TRBD2 (6 bases). CDR1 is WNHNN, CDR2 SYGVQD, per germline (reference sequence). Trimming cost V 4 bases and J 5 bases, with 9 bases left between them. The CDR3 has 13 residues. The CDR3 DNA sequence: TGCGCCAGCAGTGTTGGACTAAACAATGAGCAGTTCTTC. The encoded protein is CASSVGLNNEQFF.

The CDR3 bases are TGTGCCAGCAGCCTCACTAGCGGGATCACAGATACGCAGTATTTT. This sequence encodes CASSLTSGITDTQYF. The chain employs TRBV5-4 and TRBJ2-3, with 10 bases aligning to TRBD2. The CDR3 length is 15 residues. With 4 bases clipped from V and 2 bases from J, the junction kept 4 bases outside the gene matches. Germline assignment: CDR1 SGHNT and CDR2 YYREEE (reference sequence).

The chain combines TRBV5-5 with TRBJ1-1; D may be TRBD1 (5 bases). The germline V gene has CDR1 SGHKS and CDR2 YYEKEE (reference sequence). This CDR3 has 14 residues. V lost 7 bases and J 1 base, leaving 14 bases between the germline ends. Written as DNA, the CDR3 is TGTGCCAGCCGGGGGGGAGACGGGAACACTGAAGCTTTCTTT. Its protein is CASRGGDGNTEAFF.

The rearrangement uses TRBV19 and TRBJ2-7, with TRBD2 identical over 9 bases. The trim removed 10 bases at V and 6 bases at J, leaving 10 bases unmatched. The CDR3 spans 13 residues. CDR1 is LNHDA, CDR2 SQIVND, per germline (reference sequence). The CDR3 loop reads CANPTSGMGEQYF. The CDR3 nucleotides read TGTGCCAATCCGACTAGCGGCATGGGCGAGCAGTACTTC.

The chain combines TRBV5-4 with TRBJ2-7; the match to TRBD2 covers 11 bases. J was trimmed by 6 bases and V by 5 bases; bases with no gene match: 10. This CDR3 is 15 amino acids long. Germline CDR1 is SGHNT and CDR2 is YYREEE (reference sequence). The CDR3 bases are TGTGCCAGCAGTTTTAGCGGGAGGGCCCTAGTCGAGCAGTACTTC. Amino acid sequence: CASSFSGRALVEQYF.

J is TRBJ1-1 and V is TRBV20-1; no clear D gene. The V gene lost 4 bases and the J gene lost 2 bases, with 11 bases spanning the gap. CDR1 and CDR2 from the germline V gene are DFQATT and SNEGSKA (reference sequence). This CDR3 region has 13 residues. The CDR3 nucleotides read TGCAGTGCTAATCGGCAGCCCAACACTGAAGCTTTCTTT. Translating gives CSANRQPNTEAFF.

This sequence joins TRBV20-1 and TRBJ2-1; possibly TRBD2 for D (6 bases). The V end was cut by 3 bases, the J end by 6 bases, with 21 bases between. The CDR3 is made up of 16 amino acids. Per germline, CDR1 DFQATT and CDR2 SNEGSKA (reference sequence). The CDR3 loop reads CSASGPGTGPGNEQFF. DNA for the CDR3: TGCAGTGCTAGTGGACCCGGGACTGGTCCCGGCAATGAGCAGTTCTTC.

This clonotype appeared a single time. The V call is TRBV20-1, the J call TRBJ2-5; 7 nucleotides line up with TRBD2. The CDR3 runs 14 residues. V trimming: 4 bases; J trimming: 2 bases; junction bases outside the gene matches: 7. Germline lookup yields CDR1 DFQATT and CDR2 SNEGSKA (reference sequence). CDR3 sequence: CSAIRLAGQETQYF. The CDR3 DNA follows: TGCAGTGCTATTCGACTAGCAGGACAAGAGACCCAGTACTTC.

The chain employs TRBV20-1 and TRBJ2-3; 12 nucleotides align to TRBD2. The CDR3 has 17 residues. CDR1 and CDR2 (germline): DFQATT, SNEGSKA (reference sequence). V was pared by 0 bases and J by 0 bases, with 4 bases of the junction left unmatched. The CDR3 loop reads CSARDTGLAGSTDTQYF. Written as DNA, the CDR3 is TGCAGTGCTAGAGATACGGGACTAGCGGGTAGCACAGATACGCAGTATTTT.

The chain has TRBV7-9 and TRBJ2-5; D possibly uses TRBD1 or TRBD2 (5 bases each). The CDR3 extends over 15 amino acids. V was clipped by 5 bases and J by 1 base, with 14 bases between them. CDR1 is SEHNR, CDR2 FQNEAQ, per germline (reference sequence). In DNA form, the CDR3 reads TGTGCCAGCAGCCCAGACGGGACGGCCCAAGAGACCCAGTACTTC. It yields the protein CASSPDGTAQETQYF.

The rearrangement joins TRBV4-1 to TRBJ2-7, with D perhaps TRBD1 (6 bases). The CDR3 is 16 residues long. The ends were cut back, 3 bases at V and 3 bases at J, with 18 bases in the middle. Germline V gene sequence: CDR1 MGHRA, CDR2 YSYEKL. In DNA, the CDR3 is TGCGCCAGCAGCCACCTCGTGACAGGCGGGCGCTACGAGCAGTACTTC. Its translation is CASSHLVTGGRYEQYF.

The chain links TRBV20-1 to TRBJ2-3; D is possibly TRBD2 (6 bases). The CDR3 runs 15 residues. V lost 5 bases and J lost 5, with 20 bases in between. Germline V gene lookup returns CDR1 DFQATT and CDR2 SNEGSKA (reference sequence). CDR3 region: CSACLVSGERDTQYF. The CDR3, as DNA: TGCAGTGCTTGTTTAGTGTCGGGAGAAAGAGATACGCAGTATTTT.

V gene TRBV20-1 combines with J gene TRBJ1-2, with D tentatively TRBD1 (5 bases). The CDR3 runs 12 residues. CDR1 DFQATT and CDR2 SNEGSKA come from the germline V gene (reference sequence). V lost 6 bases and J 6 bases, leaving 14 bases between the germline ends. The CDR3 sequence: CSAWDLEHGYTF. The CDR3 nucleotides are TGCAGTGCGTGGGACCTCGAGCATGGCTACACCTTC.

This chain uses TRBV7-6 with TRBJ1-1; D is ambiguous. Germline V CDR1 and CDR2: SGHVS, FNYEAQ. Trimming took off 1 base at V and 5 bases at J, with 8 bases between the two ends. This CDR3 contains 13 residues. CDR3 bases: TGTGCCAGCAGCTTAGGCGGGGTTACTGAAGCTTTCTTT. Protein product: CASSLGGVTEAFF. Full variable domain (remainder filled in from reference TRBV7-6 and TRBJ1-1): GAGVSQSPRYKVTKRGQDVALRCDPISGHVSLYWYRQALGQGPEFLTYFNYEAQQDKSGLPNDRFSAERPEGSISTLTIQRTEQRDSAMYRCASSLGGVTEAFFGQGTRLTVV.

This chain uses TRBV12-3 or TRBV12-4 with TRBJ1-2; TRBD1 aligns across 11 bases. V lost 4 bases to trimming and J lost 7 bases; unmatched junction nucleotides: 8. The CDR3 runs 15 residues. CDR3 residues: CASSSRTGGAGGYTF. CDR3 nucleotide sequence: TGTGCCAGCAGTTCTCGGACAGGGGGCGCGGGTGGCTACACCTTC.

This chain joins TRBV2 and TRBJ1-1; possible D gene TRBD1, 5 bases. Germline CDR1 and CDR2: SNHLY and FYNNEI. The V gene lost 3 bases and the J gene lost 1 base, with 15 bases spanning the gap. CDR3 length: 16 residues. The DNA for the CDR3 is TGTGCCAGCAGTGAGGCATGGCTGGGGGAGAACACTGAAGCTTTCTTT. It yields the protein CASSEAWLGENTEAFF.

This clonotype was seen more than once but under ten times. V usage is TRBV19 and J usage is TRBJ1-1, with TRBD1 matching 7 bases. CDR1 LNHDA and CDR2 SQIVND come from the germline V gene (reference sequence). This CDR3 is 13 amino acids long. V was pared by 6 bases and J by 6 bases, with 7 bases of the junction left unmatched. CDR3 protein: CASRRGPEPEAFF. The CDR3 DNA sequence: TGTGCCAGTAGGAGGGGGCCTGAGCCTGAAGCTTTCTTT.

This rearrangement joins TRBV30 to TRBJ2-7; possibly TRBD2 for D (5 bases). CDR1 GTSNPN and CDR2 SVGIG come from the germline V gene (reference sequence). This CDR3 contains 12 residues. Deletions cut 3 bases from V and 2 bases from J, with 8 bases between. CDR3 nucleotide sequence: TGTGCCTGGAGCGGGAATACCTACGAGCAGTACTTC. This translates into CAWSGNTYEQYF. The complete variable domain, with remaining parts taken from reference TRBV30 and TRBJ2-7, reads SQTIHQWPATLVQPVGSPLSLECTVEGTSNPNLYWYRQAAGRGLQLLFYSVGIGQISSEVPQNLSASRPQDRQFILSSKKLLLSDSGFYLCAWSGNTYEQYFGPGTRLTVT.

Details on this clonotype: Its ends do not fully match the called genes, so a read error is possible. V gene TRBV28 combines with J gene TRBJ2-5, with 10 bases lining up with TRBD2. Looked up from germline, CDR1 is MDHEN and CDR2 is SYDVKM. This CDR3 spans 17 amino acids. DNA of the CDR3: TGTGCCAACAGTTTGTCTAGCGGGAGAGGCCGGCAAGAGACCCAGTACTTC. This translates into CANSLSSGRGRQETQYF. The full variable domain, its missing parts supplied by reference TRBV28 and TRBJ2-5, is DVKVTQSSRYLVKRTGEKVFLECVQDMDHENMFWYRQDPGLGLRLIYFSYDVKMKEKGDIPEGYSVSREKKERFSLILESASTNQTSMYLCANSLSSGRGRQETQYFGPGTRLLVL.

The V call is TRBV27, the J call TRBJ2-7, with D possibly TRBD2 on 6 matching bases. Trimming pared 7 bases from V and 2 bases from J, leaving 12 bases between. This CDR3 has 13 residues. CDR1 and CDR2 from the germline V gene are MNHEY and SMNVEV (reference sequence). The CDR3 loop is CASKRRETYEQYF. The CDR3 DNA is TGTGCCAGCAAGAGACGGGAGACCTACGAGCAGTACTTC.

This rearrangement joins TRBV27 to TRBJ1-5; no clear D gene. V was pared by 5 bases and J by 5 bases, with 28 bases between. The germline V gene has CDR1 MNHEY and CDR2 SMNVEV (reference sequence). The CDR3 is made up of 19 amino acids. CDR3 DNA: TGTGCCAGCAGTAGAGCTTGGAGGGCCGCCGGCGGCCCGGATCAGCCCCAGCATTTT. Protein product: CASSRAWRAAGGPDQPQHF.

This clonotype came up a few times. V gene TRBV7-8 combines with J gene TRBJ2-5, with D maybe TRBD1 (5 bases). V was cut by 8 bases and J by 5 bases, with 18 bases left in between. Germline V gives CDR1 SGHVS, CDR2 FQNEAQ. The CDR3 contains 14 residues. The CDR3 DNA sequence: TGTGCCAGCCTTTTAGACAGTTACGGGGAGACCCAGTACTTC. Protein sequence: CASLLDSYGETQYF.